Only a few counts were recorded for the clone carrying this TCR beta chain. The antigen remains undetermined. This sample was taken from a study of post-analysis software for immune sequencing data. The TCR beta cDNA libraries carried unique molecular identifiers. A single record per CDR3 protein comes from TCRdb applying MiXCR to the PCR reads. The sample shows roughly 800,000 distinct CDR3 sequences, just over 45% of them seen only once. Notes on the study in general: When compared against controls, multiple sclerosis patients showed significantly lower normalized Chao1 diversity.

The TCR was taken from a girl between 10 and 17 years old with multiple sclerosis. The specimen was blood.

DNA for the CDR3: TGTGCCAGCAGCTCAAAGCCCGACGGGAGTAACTATGGCTACACCTTC. This codes for CASSSKPDGSNYGYTF. The chain is built from TRBV7-6 and TRBJ1-2; D remains ambiguous. This CDR3 contains 16 residues. Germline V lookup: CDR1 SGHVS, CDR2 FNYEAQ. V was clipped by 4 bases and J by 1 base, with 16 bases between them. The variable domain in full, with the rest retrieved from reference TRBV7-6 and TRBJ1-2, is GAGVSQSPRYKVTKRGQDVALRCDPISGHVSLYWYRQALGQGPEFLTYFNYEAQQDKSGLPNDRFSAERPEGSISTLTIQRTEQRDSAMYRCASSSKPDGSNYGYTFGSGTRLTVV.